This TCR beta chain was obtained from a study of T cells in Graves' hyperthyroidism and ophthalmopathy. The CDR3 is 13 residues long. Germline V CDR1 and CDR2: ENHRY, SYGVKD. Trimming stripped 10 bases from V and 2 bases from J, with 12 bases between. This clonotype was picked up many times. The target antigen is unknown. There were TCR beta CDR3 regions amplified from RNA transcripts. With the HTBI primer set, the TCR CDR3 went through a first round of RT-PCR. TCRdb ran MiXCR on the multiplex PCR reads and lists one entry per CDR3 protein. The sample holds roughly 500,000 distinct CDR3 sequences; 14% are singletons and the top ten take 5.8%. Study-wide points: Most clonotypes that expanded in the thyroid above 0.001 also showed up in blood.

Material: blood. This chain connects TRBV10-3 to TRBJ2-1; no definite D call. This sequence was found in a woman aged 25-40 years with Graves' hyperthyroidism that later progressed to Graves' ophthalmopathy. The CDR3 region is CATAFGAYNEQFF. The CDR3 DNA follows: TGTGCCACAGCGTTCGGAGCCTACAATGAGCAGTTCTTC.